In its sample, the clone carrying this TCR beta chain was seen a few times. Unique molecular identifier tags were affixed to discrete cDNA molecules. TCRdb itself ran the 5' RACE reads through MiXCR, one entry per CDR3 protein. The table has about 130,000 distinct CDR3 sequences, more than 13% seen once. The sample belongs to a study of early T cells in non-severe SARS-CoV-2 infection. Study-level background: Chains were unpaired, as sequencing was done on bulk RNA from unsorted whole blood.

Trimming removed 10 bases from V and 3 bases from J, with 9 bases in between. There are 12 residues in the CDR3. This clonotype was sampled from an adult who was a healthcare worker with PCR-confirmed SARS-CoV-2 infection or an uninfected control (not recorded which). The specimen sequenced was whole blood. V usage is TRBV12-3 or TRBV12-4 and J usage is TRBJ2-2, with D uncertain. As DNA, the CDR3 is TGTGCCACCTCACGCGACACCGGGGAGCTGTTTTTT. Translating it yields CATSRDTGELFF.